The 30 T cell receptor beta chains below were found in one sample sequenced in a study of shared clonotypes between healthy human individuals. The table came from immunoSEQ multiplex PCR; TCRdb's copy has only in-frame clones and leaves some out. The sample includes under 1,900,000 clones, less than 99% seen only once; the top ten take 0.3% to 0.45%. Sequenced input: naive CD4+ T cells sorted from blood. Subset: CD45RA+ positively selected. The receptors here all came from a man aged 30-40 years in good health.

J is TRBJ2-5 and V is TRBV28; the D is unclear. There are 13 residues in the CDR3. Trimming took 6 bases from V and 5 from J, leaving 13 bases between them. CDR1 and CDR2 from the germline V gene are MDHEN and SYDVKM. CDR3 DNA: TGTGCCAGCAGCCAAAGGCTAGGTGAGACCCAGTACTTC. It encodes CASSQRLGETQYF. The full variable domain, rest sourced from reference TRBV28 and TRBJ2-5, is DVKVTQSSRYLVKRTGEKVFLECVQDMDHENMFWYRQDPGLGLRLIYFSYDVKMKEKGDIPEGYSVSREKKERFSLILESASTNQTSMYLCASSQRLGETQYFGPGTRLLVL.

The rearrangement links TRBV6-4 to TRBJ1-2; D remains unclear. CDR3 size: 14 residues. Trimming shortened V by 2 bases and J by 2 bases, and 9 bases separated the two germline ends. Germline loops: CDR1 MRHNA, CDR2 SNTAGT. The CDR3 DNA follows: TGTGCCAGCAGTGACAGCGGACGGAACTATGGCTACACCTTC. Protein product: CASSDSGRNYGYTF.

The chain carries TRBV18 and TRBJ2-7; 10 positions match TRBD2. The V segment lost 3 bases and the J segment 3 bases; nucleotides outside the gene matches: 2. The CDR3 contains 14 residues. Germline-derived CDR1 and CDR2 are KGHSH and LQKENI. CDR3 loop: CASSPKREGYEQYF. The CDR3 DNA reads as TGTGCCAGCTCACCGAAGCGGGAGGGCTACGAGCAGTACTTC.

The CDR3 reads CASSFGWNTGELFF. The CDR3 region has the DNA TGCGCCAGCAGTTTCGGGTGGAACACCGGGGAGCTGTTTTTT. The chain combines TRBV10-1 with TRBJ2-2; D uncertain. The germline V gene has CDR1 WNHNN and CDR2 SYGVQD (reference sequence). The CDR3 sequence is 14 residues long. V was trimmed by 5 bases and J by 1 base, leaving 8 bases between them.

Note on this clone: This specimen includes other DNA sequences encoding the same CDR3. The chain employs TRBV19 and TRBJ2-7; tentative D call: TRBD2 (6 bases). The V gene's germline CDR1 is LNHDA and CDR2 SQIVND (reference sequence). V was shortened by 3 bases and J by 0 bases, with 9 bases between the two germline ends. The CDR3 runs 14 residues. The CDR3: CASSIRDSSYEQYF. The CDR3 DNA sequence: TGTGCCAGTAGTATCCGGGACTCCTCCTACGAGCAGTACTTC.

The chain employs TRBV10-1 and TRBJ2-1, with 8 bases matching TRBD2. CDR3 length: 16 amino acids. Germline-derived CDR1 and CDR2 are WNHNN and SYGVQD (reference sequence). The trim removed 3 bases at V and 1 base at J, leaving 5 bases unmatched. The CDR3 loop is CASSEWLAGSYNEQFF. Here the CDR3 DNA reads TGCGCCAGCAGTGAATGGCTAGCGGGTTCCTACAATGAGCAGTTCTTC.

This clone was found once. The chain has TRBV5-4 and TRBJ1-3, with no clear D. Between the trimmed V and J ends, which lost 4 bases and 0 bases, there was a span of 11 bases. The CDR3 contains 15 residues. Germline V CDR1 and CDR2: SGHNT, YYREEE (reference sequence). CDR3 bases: TGTGCCAGCAGCCCAGGACTGCCCTCTGGAAACACCATATATTTT. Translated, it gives CASSPGLPSGNTIYF.

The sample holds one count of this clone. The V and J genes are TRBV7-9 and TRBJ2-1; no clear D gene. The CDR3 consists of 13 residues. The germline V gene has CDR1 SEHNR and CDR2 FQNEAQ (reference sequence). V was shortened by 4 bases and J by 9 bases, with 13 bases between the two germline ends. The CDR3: CASSSLERSEQFF. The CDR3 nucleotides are TGTGCCAGCAGCTCCCTAGAGAGGAGTGAGCAGTTCTTC.

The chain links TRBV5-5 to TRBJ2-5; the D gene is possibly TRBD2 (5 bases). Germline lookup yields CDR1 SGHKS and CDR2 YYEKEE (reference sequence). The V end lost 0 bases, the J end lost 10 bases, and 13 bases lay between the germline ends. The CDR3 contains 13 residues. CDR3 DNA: TGTGCCAGCAGCTTGGGTGGAGGTCGGGACCAGTACTTC. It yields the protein CASSLGGGRDQYF. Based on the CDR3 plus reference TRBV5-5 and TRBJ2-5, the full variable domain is DAGVTQSPTHLIKTRGQQVTLRCSPISGHKSVSWYQQVLGQGPQFIFQYYEKEERGRGNFPDRFSARQFPNYSSELNVNALLLGDSALYLCASSLGGGRDQYFGPGTRLLVL.

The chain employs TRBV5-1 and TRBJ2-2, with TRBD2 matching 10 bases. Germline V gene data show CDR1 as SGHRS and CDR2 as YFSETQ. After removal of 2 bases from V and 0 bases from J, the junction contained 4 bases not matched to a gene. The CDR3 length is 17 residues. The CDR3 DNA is TGCGCCAGCAGCTTTTGGCTAGCGGGGGCGAACACCGGGGAGCTGTTTTTT. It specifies CASSFWLAGANTGELFF.

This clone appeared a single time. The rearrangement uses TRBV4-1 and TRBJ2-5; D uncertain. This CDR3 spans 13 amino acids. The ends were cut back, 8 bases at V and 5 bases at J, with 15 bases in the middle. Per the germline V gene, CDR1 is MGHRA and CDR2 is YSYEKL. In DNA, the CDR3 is TGCGCCAGCGGCCTTTTGGTAGGGGAGACCCAGTACTTC. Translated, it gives CASGLLVGETQYF.

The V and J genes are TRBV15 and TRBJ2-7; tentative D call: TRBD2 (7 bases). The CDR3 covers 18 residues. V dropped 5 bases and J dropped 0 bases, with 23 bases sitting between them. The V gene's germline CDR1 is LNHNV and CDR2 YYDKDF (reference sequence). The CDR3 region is CATSPIGGPPFSSYEQYF. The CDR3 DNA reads TGTGCCACCAGCCCCATCGGGGGGCCTCCCTTTAGCTCCTACGAGCAGTACTTC.

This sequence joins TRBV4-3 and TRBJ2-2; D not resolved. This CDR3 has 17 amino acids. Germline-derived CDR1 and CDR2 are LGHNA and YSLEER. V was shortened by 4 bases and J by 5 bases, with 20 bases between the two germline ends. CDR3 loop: CASSLNPEAFGTGELFF. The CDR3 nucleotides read TGCGCCAGCAGCCTAAATCCCGAGGCCTTTGGAACCGGGGAGCTGTTTTTT.

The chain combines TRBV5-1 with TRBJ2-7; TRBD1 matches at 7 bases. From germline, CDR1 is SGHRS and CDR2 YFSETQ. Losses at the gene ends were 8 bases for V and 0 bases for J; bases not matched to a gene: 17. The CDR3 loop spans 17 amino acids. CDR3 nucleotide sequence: TGCGCCAGTCAACTACCGACAGGGCTAATTGACTCCTACGAGCAGTACTTC. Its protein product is CASQLPTGLIDSYEQYF.

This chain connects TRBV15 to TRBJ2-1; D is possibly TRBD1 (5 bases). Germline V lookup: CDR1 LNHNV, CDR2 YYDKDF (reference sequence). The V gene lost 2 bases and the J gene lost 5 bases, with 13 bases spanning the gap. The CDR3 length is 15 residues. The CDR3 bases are TGTGCCACCAGCAGACAACACCAAGGGGACAATGAGCAGTTCTTC. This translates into CATSRQHQGDNEQFF. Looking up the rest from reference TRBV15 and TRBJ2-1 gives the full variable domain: DAMVIQNPRYQVTQFGKPVTLSCSQTLNHNVMYWYQQKSSQAPKLLFHYYDKDFNNEADTPDNFQSRRPNTSFCFLDIRSPGLGDTAMYLCATSRQHQGDNEQFFGPGTRLTVL.

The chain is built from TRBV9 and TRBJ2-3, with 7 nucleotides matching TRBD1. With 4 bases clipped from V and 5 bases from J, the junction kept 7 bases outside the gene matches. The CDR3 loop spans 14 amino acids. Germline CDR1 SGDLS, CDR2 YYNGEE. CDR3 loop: CASSRGPAGDTQYF. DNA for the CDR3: TGTGCCAGCAGCAGGGGGCCGGCTGGAGATACGCAGTATTTT.

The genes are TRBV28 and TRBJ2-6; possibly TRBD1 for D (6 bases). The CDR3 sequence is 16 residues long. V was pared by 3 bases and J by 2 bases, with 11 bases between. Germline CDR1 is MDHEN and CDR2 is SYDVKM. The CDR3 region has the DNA TGTGCCAGCAGTTTGCACGGACAGACTGGGGCCAACGTCCTGACTTTC. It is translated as CASSLHGQTGANVLTF.

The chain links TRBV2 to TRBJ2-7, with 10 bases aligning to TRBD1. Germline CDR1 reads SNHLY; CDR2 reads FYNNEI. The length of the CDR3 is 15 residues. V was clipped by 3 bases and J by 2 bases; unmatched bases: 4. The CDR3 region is CASSDAGQGAYEQYF. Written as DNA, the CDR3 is TGTGCCAGCAGTGACGCAGGACAGGGGGCCTACGAGCAGTACTTC.

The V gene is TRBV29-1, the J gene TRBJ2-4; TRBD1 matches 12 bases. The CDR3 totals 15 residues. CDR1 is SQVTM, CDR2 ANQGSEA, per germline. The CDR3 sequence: CGAPGTGGGKNIQYF. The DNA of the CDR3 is TGCGGCGCCCCCGGGACAGGGGGCGGGAAAAACATTCAGTACTTC.

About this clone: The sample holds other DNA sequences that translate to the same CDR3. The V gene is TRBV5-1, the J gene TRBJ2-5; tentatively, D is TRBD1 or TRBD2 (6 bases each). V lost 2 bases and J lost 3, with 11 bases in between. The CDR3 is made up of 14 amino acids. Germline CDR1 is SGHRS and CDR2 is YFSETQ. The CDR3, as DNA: TGCGCCAGCAGCTTAATGGGGGGCGAAGAGACCCAGTACTTC. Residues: CASSLMGGEETQYF.

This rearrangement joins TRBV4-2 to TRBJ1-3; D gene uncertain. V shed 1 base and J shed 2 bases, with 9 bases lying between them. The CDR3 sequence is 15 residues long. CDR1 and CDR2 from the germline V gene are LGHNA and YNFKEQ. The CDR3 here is CASSQVSGAGNTIYF. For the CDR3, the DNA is TGTGCCAGCAGCCAAGTATCCGGAGCTGGAAACACCATATATTTT.

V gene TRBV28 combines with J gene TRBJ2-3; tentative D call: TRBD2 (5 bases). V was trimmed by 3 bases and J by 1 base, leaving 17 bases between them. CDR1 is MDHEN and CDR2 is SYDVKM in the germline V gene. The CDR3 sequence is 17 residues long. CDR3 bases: TGTGCCAGCAGTTTTTTTTCGCTAGCTCAAGGCACAGATACGCAGTATTTT. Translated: CASSFFSLAQGTDTQYF.

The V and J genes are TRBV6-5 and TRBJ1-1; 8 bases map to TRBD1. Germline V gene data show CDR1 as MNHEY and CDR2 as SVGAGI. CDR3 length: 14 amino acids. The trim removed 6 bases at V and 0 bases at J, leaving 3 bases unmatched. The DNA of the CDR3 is TGTGCCAGCAGGGCGACAGGGGTGAACACTGAAGCTTTCTTT. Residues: CASRATGVNTEAFF.

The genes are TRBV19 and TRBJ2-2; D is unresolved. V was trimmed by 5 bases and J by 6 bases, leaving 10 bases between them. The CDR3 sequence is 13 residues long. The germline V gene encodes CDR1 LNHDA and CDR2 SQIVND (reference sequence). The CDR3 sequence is CASSVRLPGELFF. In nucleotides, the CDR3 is TGTGCCAGTAGTGTTCGCTTGCCCGGGGAGCTGTTTTTT. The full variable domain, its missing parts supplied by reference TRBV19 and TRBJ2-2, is DGGITQSPKYLFRKEGQNVTLSCEQNLNHDAMYWYRQDPGQGLRLIYYSQIVNDFQKGDIAEGYSVSREKKESFPLTVTSAQKNPTAFYLCASSVRLPGELFFGEGSRLTVL.

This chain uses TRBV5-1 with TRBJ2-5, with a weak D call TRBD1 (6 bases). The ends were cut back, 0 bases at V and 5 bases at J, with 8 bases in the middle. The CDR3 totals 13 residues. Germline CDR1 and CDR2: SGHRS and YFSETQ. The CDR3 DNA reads TGCGCCAGCAGCTTGGACAGGGACGAGACCCAGTACTTC. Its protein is CASSLDRDETQYF.

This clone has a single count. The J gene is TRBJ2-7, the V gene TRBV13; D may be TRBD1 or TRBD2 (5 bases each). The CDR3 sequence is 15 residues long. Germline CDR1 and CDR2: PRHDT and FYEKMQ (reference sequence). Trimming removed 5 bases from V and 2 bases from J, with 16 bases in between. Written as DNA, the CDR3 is TGTGCCAGCAGCCCACCCCCCGGGGACCCCTACGAGCAGTACTTC. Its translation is CASSPPPGDPYEQYF.

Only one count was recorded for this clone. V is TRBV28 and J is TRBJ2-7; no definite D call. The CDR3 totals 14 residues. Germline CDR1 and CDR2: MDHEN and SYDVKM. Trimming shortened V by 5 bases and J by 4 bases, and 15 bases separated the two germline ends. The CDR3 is CASSPDLAAYEQYF. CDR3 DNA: TGTGCCAGCAGTCCAGACCTGGCCGCGTACGAGCAGTACTTC. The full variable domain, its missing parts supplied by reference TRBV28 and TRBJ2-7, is DVKVTQSSRYLVKRTGEKVFLECVQDMDHENMFWYRQDPGLGLRLIYFSYDVKMKEKGDIPEGYSVSREKKERFSLILESASTNQTSMYLCASSPDLAAYEQYFGPGTRLTVT.

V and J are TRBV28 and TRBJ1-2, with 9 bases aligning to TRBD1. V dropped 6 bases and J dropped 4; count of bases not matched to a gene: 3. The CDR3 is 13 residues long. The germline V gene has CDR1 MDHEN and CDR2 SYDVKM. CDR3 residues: CASRGQGPYGYTF. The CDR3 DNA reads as TGTGCCAGCAGGGGACAGGGACCCTATGGCTACACCTTC.

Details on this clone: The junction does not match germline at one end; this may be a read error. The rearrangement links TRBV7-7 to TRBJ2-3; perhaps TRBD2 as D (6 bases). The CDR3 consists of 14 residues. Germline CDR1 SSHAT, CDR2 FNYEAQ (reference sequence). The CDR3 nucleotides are TGTGCTAGCAGCTTACTAGCCCGCACAGATACGCAGTATTTT. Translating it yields CASSLLARTDTQYF.

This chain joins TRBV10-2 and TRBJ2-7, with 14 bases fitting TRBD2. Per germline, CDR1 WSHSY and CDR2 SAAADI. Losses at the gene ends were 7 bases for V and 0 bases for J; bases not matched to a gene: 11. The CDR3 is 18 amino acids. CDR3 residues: CASTKETSGRGYSYEQYF. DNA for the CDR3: TGCGCCAGCACCAAGGAGACTAGCGGGAGGGGCTACTCCTACGAGCAGTACTTC.